This T cell receptor (beta chain) derives from a study of glioma-infiltrating T cells. Overall study results and limits: Only very few CDR3 sequences appeared in both tissue and blood.

As concerns this clonotype: Its antigen is not identified. The junction shows a germline mismatch at one end, possibly a read error.

CDR1 SNHLY and CDR2 FYNNEI come from the germline V gene. The CDR3 is made up of 15 amino acids. Using RNA template, CDR3s of TCR alpha and beta were amplified with iRepertoire arm-PCR. Tissue mRNA or PBMC total RNA, roughly 100-400 ng, went into one-step reverse transcription and amplification. TCRdb re-analysed the multiplex PCR reads in MiXCR, keeping a single row per CDR3 protein. The top ten clones hold 9.5% to 15% of a sample with more than 300,000 distinct CDR3 sequences, 35% to 45% of them seen once. The chain couples TRBV2 to TRBJ2-1; 7 bases fit TRBD2. Sequencing was performed on glioma tissue, nonneoplastic brain tissue, or PBMCs (not recorded which). This TCR was recovered from a human donor with low-grade glioma or glioblastoma, undergoing nonglioma brain surgery, or in good health (not recorded which). This CDR3 is CASSEQAGSPNEQLF. The CDR3 DNA reads TGTGCCAGCAGTGAACAAGCGGGATCCCCCAATGAGCAGCTCTTC.